Below, 29 T cell receptor beta chains from the same sample are listed, as sequenced in a study of T cell repertoires in cytomegalovirus infection. MiXCR, applied by TCRdb to the reads, yields one record per CDR3 protein. The sample has about 55,000 distinct CDR3 sequences, more than 15% seen once. The antigens these receptors bind are not known. Material: CD8+ T cells from cultured PBMCs, obtained from culture after CMV antigen stimulation. The receptor set was obtained from a human donor in good health (CMV status not recorded). Some clones in this sample may be carry-over from other donors' samples.

The chain carries TRBV12-3 or TRBV12-4 and TRBJ2-7; D unclear. The CDR3 contains 14 residues. The germline V and J ends were trimmed by 6 bases and 1 base, with 13 bases remaining between them. CDR3 sequence reads: CASRNSRDSYEQYF. The CDR3 nucleotides are TGTGCCAGCAGAAACTCCCGAGATTCCTACGAGCAGTACTTC.

The DNA for the CDR3 is TGTGCCAGCAGCTCCGGGGAGCAGTTCTTC. Amino acids: CASSSGEQFF. The chain has TRBV7-7 and TRBJ2-1; unclear D gene. CDR3 length equals 10 residues. Trimming took off 4 bases at V and 10 bases at J, with 5 bases between the two ends. Per germline, CDR1 SSHAT and CDR2 FNYEAQ (reference sequence).

The V and J genes are TRBV10-3 and TRBJ2-1, with 8 bases identical to TRBD2. Trimming cost V 2 bases and J 4 bases; bases outside gene matches: 4. The CDR3 is made up of 15 amino acids. CDR1 ENHRY and CDR2 SYGVKD come from the germline V gene. The CDR3 sequence is CAISEPRGAYNEQFF. The CDR3 DNA reads as TGTGCCATCAGTGAGCCGCGGGGGGCGTACAATGAGCAGTTCTTC.

This clonotype was picked up a small number of times. The rearrangement links TRBV7-2 to TRBJ2-1, with TRBD2 identical over 11 bases. The V gene's germline CDR1 is SGHTA and CDR2 FQGNSA. V lost 5 bases and J lost 9; bases outside the gene matches: 6. The CDR3 spans 14 residues. CDR3: CASSLGTSGSEQFF. CDR3 DNA sequence: TGTGCCAGCAGCCTCGGGACTAGCGGATCTGAGCAGTTCTTC.

The chain links TRBV5-1 to TRBJ2-5; weak D call: TRBD2 (5 bases). Trimming removed 0 bases at V and 5 bases at J, with 11 bases between. The CDR3 extends over 14 amino acids. Germline assignment: CDR1 SGHRS and CDR2 YFSETQ. The CDR3 bases are TGCGCCAGCAGCTTGGCCACGGGCGGGGAGACCCAGTACTTC. It encodes CASSLATGGETQYF.

This clonotype was detected a few times. The CDR3 here is CASSPHDRKETQYF. DNA for the CDR3: TGTGCCAGCAGTCCGCATGACAGAAAAGAGACCCAGTACTTC. This chain joins TRBV27 and TRBJ2-5; D perhaps matches TRBD1 (5 bases). The CDR3 loop spans 14 amino acids. V was pared by 5 bases and J by 3 bases, with 13 bases between. Per germline, CDR1 MNHEY and CDR2 SMNVEV (reference sequence).

This rearrangement joins TRBV6-6 to TRBJ1-1; D perhaps matches TRBD1 (5 bases). The germline CDR1 and CDR2 sequences are MNHNY and SVGAGI (reference sequence). Trimming left V 8 bases short and J 7 bases short, with 20 bases between. The CDR3 is 14 residues long. CDR3 protein: CASGLDSFNGEAFF. CDR3 DNA sequence: TGTGCCAGCGGACTTGACAGTTTTAACGGTGAAGCTTTCTTT.

This clonotype was picked up a small number of times. The chain couples TRBV27 to TRBJ2-2; no reliable D call. The CDR3 covers 14 residues. V lost 3 bases and J 3 bases, leaving 8 bases between the germline ends. In germline, CDR1 is MNHEY, CDR2 SMNVEV (reference sequence). Here the CDR3 reads CASSFGVYTGELFF. The CDR3 coding sequence is TGTGCCAGCAGTTTCGGCGTCTACACCGGGGAGCTGTTTTTT.

This clonotype was seen a few times. The chain couples TRBV7-8 to TRBJ2-7, with D unresolved. CDR1 and CDR2 (germline): SGHVS, FQNEAQ. The CDR3 runs to 13 residues. The V and J ends lost 0 bases and 5 bases respectively, with 8 bases between them. In nucleotides, the CDR3 is TGTGCCAGCAGCTTAGCTCGGGTCCACGAGCAGTACTTC. Translated, it gives CASSLARVHEQYF.

There are a few counts of this clonotype. The rearrangement links TRBV12-3 or TRBV12-4 to TRBJ2-7; 7 bases match TRBD2. V shed 7 bases and J 2 bases; nucleotides not matched to a gene: 5. The CDR3 consists of 13 residues. CDR3: CASTGRLTYEQYF. In nucleotides, the CDR3 is TGTGCCAGCACCGGGAGGCTCACCTACGAGCAGTACTTC.

The chain couples TRBV10-3 to TRBJ2-3, with unresolved D. Trimming pared 3 bases from V and 3 bases from J, leaving 7 bases between. The CDR3 extends over 13 amino acids. The germline V gene has CDR1 ENHRY and CDR2 SYGVKD. CDR3 in amino acids: CAISDGGTDTQYF. For the CDR3, the DNA is TGTGCCATCAGTGACGGTGGGACAGATACGCAGTATTTT.

This clonotype turned up a few times. The V call is TRBV27, the J call TRBJ1-5, with D uncertain. V shed 10 bases and J shed 7 bases, with 17 bases lying between them. CDR3 length: 13 amino acids. The germline gives CDR1 MNHEY, CDR2 SMNVEV (reference sequence). CDR3 amino acids: CATSSLGNQPQHF. In DNA, the CDR3 is TGTGCCACCAGCAGTTTGGGTAACCAGCCCCAGCATTTT.

The J gene is TRBJ1-2, the V gene TRBV6-2 or TRBV6-3; perhaps TRBD1 as D (5 bases). Germline-derived CDR1 and CDR2 are MNHEY and SVGEGT. Trimming took off 7 bases at V and 5 bases at J, with 17 bases between the two ends. The CDR3 extends over 14 amino acids. The CDR3 bases are TGTGCCAGCACCCCACTGACAGAGAGTTATGGCTACACCTTC. Translation gives CASTPLTESYGYTF.

As for this clonotype: Mismatch with germline at one junction end may stem from a read error. V usage is TRBV27 and J usage is TRBJ2-1; 16 bases map to TRBD2. CDR3 size: 16 residues. The germline V gene has CDR1 MNHEY and CDR2 SMNVEV (reference sequence). The DNA of the CDR3 is TGTGCCCGCAGTTTACACGGGACTAGCGGGAGGGCCAAGTTGTTCTTC. Translating gives CARSLHGTSGRAKLFF.

This rearrangement joins TRBV6-1 to TRBJ2-5, with 7 positions matching TRBD2. Germline-derived CDR1 and CDR2 are MNHNS and SASEGT. V lost 1 base, J lost 5 bases, and 10 bases stayed unmatched. The CDR3 covers 16 residues. The CDR3 loop reads CASSEGLAERMETQYF. The DNA of the CDR3 is TGTGCCAGCAGTGAAGGGCTAGCGGAACGAATGGAGACCCAGTACTTC.

CDR3 bases: TGTGCCAGCAGTATGGCGAGCACAGATACGCAGTATTTT. Its translation is CASSMASTDTQYF. This sequence joins TRBV6-6 and TRBJ2-3; D is unclear. The CDR3 has 13 amino acids. Germline V lookup: CDR1 MNHNY, CDR2 SVGAGI (reference sequence). Trimming pared 5 bases from V and 0 bases from J, leaving 6 bases between.

Only a few counts were recorded for this clonotype. The V call is TRBV27, the J call TRBJ2-1; D gene uncertain. Between the trimmed V and J ends, which lost 3 bases and 4 bases, there was a span of 16 bases. CDR1 is MNHEY, CDR2 SMNVEV, per germline (reference sequence). This CDR3 spans 16 amino acids. CDR3 residues: CASSLDPQRTYNEQFF. CDR3 DNA sequence: TGTGCCAGCAGTTTGGACCCCCAGAGAACATACAATGAGCAGTTCTTC.

The chain recombines TRBV20-1 with TRBJ2-3, with D possibly matching TRBD1 (6 bases). CDR1 is DFQATT, CDR2 SNEGSKA, per germline (reference sequence). CDR3 length: 14 residues. Deletions cut 7 bases from V and 1 base from J, with 15 bases between. CDR3 amino acids: CSEQGEGGTDTQYF. Here the CDR3 DNA reads TGCAGTGAGCAGGGTGAGGGGGGCACAGATACGCAGTATTTT.

This clonotype came up a few times. The chain couples TRBV19 to TRBJ2-1, with 7 positions matching TRBD2. With V trimmed by 2 bases and J by 0 bases, 4 bases remained unmatched. CDR3 length: 16 residues. Germline CDR1 LNHDA, CDR2 SQIVND (reference sequence). CDR3 sequence reads: CASSINGGSSYNEQFF. CDR3 DNA: TGTGCCAGTAGTATAAACGGGGGGAGCTCCTACAATGAGCAGTTCTTC.

This sequence joins TRBV6-5 and TRBJ2-5; D is undetermined. The CDR3 consists of 15 residues. Germline CDR1 is MNHEY and CDR2 is SVGAGI. V was trimmed by 4 bases and J by 5 bases, leaving 17 bases between them. CDR3 bases: TGTGCCAGCAGTTCTGCCGGGCCCGATGGGGAGACCCAGTACTTC. As protein: CASSSAGPDGETQYF.

This clonotype was found a few times. The chain joins TRBV7-2 to TRBJ2-7; D assignment may be TRBD1 or TRBD2 (6 bases each). V dropped 1 base and J dropped 6 bases, with 7 bases sitting between them. The CDR3 loop spans 12 amino acids. Germline assignment: CDR1 SGHTA and CDR2 FQGNSA. For the CDR3, the DNA is TGTGCCAGCAGCTTAGGGGGGGCCGAGCAGTACTTC. Its translation is CASSLGGAEQYF.

This clonotype was seen more than once but under ten times. This chain uses TRBV7-2 with TRBJ1-2; D ambiguous. Germline V gene sequence: CDR1 SGHTA, CDR2 FQGNSA. This CDR3 region has 14 residues. Trimming removed 5 bases from V and 2 bases from J, with 12 bases in between. In DNA form, the CDR3 reads TGTGCCAGCAGCCCCCGGTCCAGGAACTATGGCTACACCTTC. It specifies CASSPRSRNYGYTF.

This clonotype was recorded a few times. CDR3 region: CASSATRDREAFF. Here the CDR3 DNA reads TGCGCCAGCAGTGCAACCCGGGACAGGGAAGCTTTCTTT. The chain uses TRBV10-2 and TRBJ1-1; 8 nucleotides align to TRBD1. Germline CDR1 reads WSHSY; CDR2 reads SAAADI. This CDR3 spans 13 amino acids. V lost 4 bases to trimming and J lost 8 bases; unmatched junction nucleotides: 6.

The chain links TRBV11-2 to TRBJ2-3; TRBD1 or TRBD2 may be the D gene (6 bases each). The V gene lost 0 bases and the J gene lost 5 bases, with 15 bases spanning the gap. Germline V gives CDR1 SGHAT, CDR2 FQNNGV. The CDR3 is 16 amino acids. The CDR3 is CASSLDVGGPGDTQYF. For the CDR3, the DNA is TGTGCCAGCAGCTTAGATGTCGGGGGCCCCGGAGATACGCAGTATTTT.

About this clonotype itself: The junction does not match germline at one end; this may be a read error. The rearrangement uses TRBV12-3 or TRBV12-4 and TRBJ1-2; D unclear. The CDR3 contains 15 residues. The CDR3 DNA sequence: TGTGCCAGCAGTTCCGCCCCGCTGGGAAGCTATGGCTACCCCTTC. Translated, it gives CASSSAPLGSYGYPF.

The CDR3: CASSPGTGLFEQYF. The DNA for the CDR3 is TGTGCCAGCAGTCCAGGGACAGGGCTCTTTGAGCAGTACTTC. The chain links TRBV11-2 to TRBJ2-7; 9 bases are shared with TRBD1. The germline CDR1 and CDR2 sequences are SGHAT and FQNNGV. V shed 6 bases, J shed 7 bases, and the junction held 10 bases outside the gene matches. This CDR3 has 14 residues.

V gene TRBV20-1 combines with J gene TRBJ2-3; 16 positions match TRBD2. Germline-derived CDR1 and CDR2 are DFQATT and SNEGSKA (reference sequence). The CDR3 is 18 amino acids. Unmatched junction bases numbered 7, after V lost 2 bases and J lost 2 bases. For the CDR3, the DNA is TGCAGTGCTAGATCCCCGGGACTAGCGGGAGGGCTCACAGATACGCAGTATTTT. Protein sequence: CSARSPGLAGGLTDTQYF.

This clonotype turned up a few times. The chain couples TRBV7-2 to TRBJ1-1; D may be TRBD1 (5 bases). The CDR3 has 14 residues. Germline CDR1 reads SGHTA; CDR2 reads FQGNSA. With 4 bases removed from V and 3 bases from J, the gap between germline ends came to 12 bases. Written as DNA, the CDR3 is TGTGCCAGCAGCTCCGGGGGGGGAGACACTGAAGCTTTCTTT. It translates to CASSSGGGDTEAFF.

V and J are TRBV11-2 and TRBJ2-3; either TRBD1 or TRBD2 may supply D (5 bases each). V dropped 4 bases and J dropped 3 bases, with 20 bases sitting between them. This CDR3 contains 17 residues. Germline V CDR1 and CDR2: SGHAT, FQNNGV. CDR3 amino acids: CASSSHPGPRATDTQYF. Here the CDR3 DNA reads TGTGCCAGCAGCTCGCATCCGGGACCCCGTGCGACAGATACGCAGTATTTT.